This T cell receptor beta chain derives from a study of breast tumors, draining lymph nodes, adjacent tissues. Concerning this clonotype itself: No antigen is known for it.

Breast cancer patients provided tissue from their axillary draining lymph nodes. CDR1 SGHTA and CDR2 FQGNSA come from the germline V gene. There are 15 residues in the CDR3. Trimming removed 6 bases at V and 0 bases at J, with 11 bases between. General study results and limits: Compared with basal-like, luminal-like tumors shared significantly more repertoire with nontumor tissue. Tumor TCR diversity was below lymph nodes but above nontumor tissue. The lymph node origin of tumor T cells was framed as consistent with a hypothesis, not demonstrated.

TCRdb used MiXCR to reprocess the multiplex PCR reads, holding one entry per CDR3 protein. The sample carries roughly 130,000 distinct CDR3 sequences, about 20% recorded once. The J gene is TRBJ1-4, the V gene TRBV7-2, with D perhaps TRBD1 (6 bases). Sequenced input: axillary lymph node tissue. The TCR sequence derives from a female donor with breast cancer. Some clones in this sample may be carry-over from other donors' samples. The CDR3 here is CASSPGTTTNEKLFF. Here the CDR3 DNA reads TGTGCCAGCAGTCCCGGGACAACAACTAATGAAAAACTGTTTTTT.